Reported below is one TCR beta chain. This clonotype was picked up one time. There is no known antigen for this receptor. Base qualities are not at hand, and no much larger clone is one base apart. Just one read gives weak support. Sequences MGHDK (CDR1) and SYGVNS (CDR2) are obtained from the germline V gene. V is pruned by 3 bases and J by 6 bases, leaving 8 bases of the junction without a gene match. The CDR3 has 16 amino acids, counting the end cysteine and phenylalanine. Of all the DNA, just the CDR3 is kept, 48 bases in frame from base 1. This sample is drawn from a study of identical twins listed by TCRdb under 2016. General notes on the study: To test whether fetal clonotypes persist, this study deep-sequenced TCR alpha and beta repertoires from monozygotic twins, from unrelated adults of various ages, and from cord blood. To rule out contamination, the twin experiments were replicated at different times with different library preparation protocols. Overall study outcomes, separate from this receptor: Compared with coincidental sharing between unrelated individuals, an excess of low generation-probability sequences was observed among out-of-frame TCR alpha sequences shared between twins. In monozygotic twins, out-of-frame TCR alpha sharing was systematically underestimated by recombination models, although the models agreed with sharing between unrelated individuals. Abundant cord blood beta clonotypes carried fewer insertions; young adult naive repertoires showed a weaker similar trend, while memory repertoires showed none. Because the same donors could not be followed over many years, the conclusions depended on cross-sectional statistical analysis. Invariant T cells such as MAIT and iNKT could partly confound zero-insertion analyses, though diverse VJ usage argued against this for most clonotypes. In beta out-of-frame sequences, excess twin sharing was weaker, because having fewer shared sequences lowered the signal-to-noise ratio.

The library was prepared using 5' RACE. Sequencing relied on an Illumina HiSeq 2000. A universal primer binding site was added through template switching, and the final cDNA carried a unique molecular identifier so that TCR cDNA molecules could be counted accurately. First-strand cDNA for TCR alpha and beta chains was synthesized from specific primers in the conserved constant-segment region. To control for contamination, each cDNA library was double barcoded with a SMART-Mk sample barcode plus Illumina barcodes. TruSeq adapter sequences along with Illumina sample barcodes were introduced in two successive PCR steps. The TCR alpha and beta cDNA libraries were sequenced on the Illumina HiSeq platform using custom primers. The paper's data handling went like this. Unique molecular identifiers were extracted from raw reads with MiGEC, and CDR3 positions were determined with MiXCR. For each individual, recombination models were inferred using an EM algorithm with the repgenHMM and IGoR tools. Shared clonotypes were analyzed with the tcR package in R, and sharing was normalized by the product of cloneset sizes. Out-of-frame nonproductive sequences were analyzed to study raw recombination free of thymic and clonal selection effects. TCRdb reanalyzed the raw reads on its own, using fastp at Q25 for trimming and MiXCR for clone calling, and kept in-frame beta chains. Entries that share a CDR3 protein sequence are merged under the most common genes and DNA. These V and J calls rely on TCRdb rather than the paper's analysis. The sample contains 100,000 to 110,000 distinct CDR3 sequences, 5.9% of them found a single time. Approximately 12% of the sample rests with the top ten.

All donors were healthy Caucasians. Miltenyi CD45RO+ enrichment and human naive T-cell isolation kits were used to isolate memory (CD45RO+) and naive T cells from PBMC. The sequence is built from TRBV25-1 and TRBJ2-3, and 11 bases in between align with TRBD2. The clonotype originates from a woman in her 50s in good health. Sequenced: memory T cells sorted from blood. In light of the paper, this sample's cell subset or site label describes: CD45RO+ enriched T cells. The DNA sequence reads TGTGCCAGCAGTGATCAGACTAGCGGGGAGGTGGATACGCAGTATTTT. This sequence encodes CASSDQTSGEVDTQYF.